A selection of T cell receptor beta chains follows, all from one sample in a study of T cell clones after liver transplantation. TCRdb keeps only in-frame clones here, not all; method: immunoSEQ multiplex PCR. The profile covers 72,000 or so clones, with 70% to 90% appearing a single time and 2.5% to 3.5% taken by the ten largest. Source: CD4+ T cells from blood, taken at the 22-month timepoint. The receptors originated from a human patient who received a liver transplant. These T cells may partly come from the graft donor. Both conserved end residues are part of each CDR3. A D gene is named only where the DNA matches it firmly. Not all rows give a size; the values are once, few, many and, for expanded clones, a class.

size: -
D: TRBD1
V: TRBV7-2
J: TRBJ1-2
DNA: TGTGCCAGCAGCACCAGACAGGGGGGAGGCTACACCTTC
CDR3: CASSTRQGGGYTF

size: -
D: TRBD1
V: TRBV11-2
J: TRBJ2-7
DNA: TGTGCCAGCAGCCCTCGGACAGGCTACGAGCAGTACTTC
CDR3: CASSPRTGYEQYF

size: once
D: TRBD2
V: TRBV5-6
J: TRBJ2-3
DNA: TGTGCCAGCAGCCTATTTAGCGGGGGGAGGTCAGATACGCAGTATTTT
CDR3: CASSLFSGGRSDTQYF

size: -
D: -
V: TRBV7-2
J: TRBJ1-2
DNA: TGTGCCAGCAGCCGAGTAGAGGCGAAATTCCGCCTCTATGGCTACACCTTC
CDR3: CASSRVEAKFRLYGYTF

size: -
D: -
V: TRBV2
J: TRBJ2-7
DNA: TGTGCCAGCAGGGAGACAGGGAGGCAGCGCTACGAGCAGTACTTC
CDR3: CASRETGRQRYEQYF

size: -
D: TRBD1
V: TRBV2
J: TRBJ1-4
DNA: TGTGCCAGCAGATCCGGGACAGCTAATGAAAAACTGTTTTTT
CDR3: CASRSGTANEKLFF

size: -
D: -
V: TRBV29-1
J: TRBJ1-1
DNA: TGCAGCGTTGAATCGGGGCAGCTGAACACTGAAGCTTTCTTT
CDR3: CSVESGQLNTEAFF

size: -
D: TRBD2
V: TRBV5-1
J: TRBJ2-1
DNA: TGCGCCAGCAGCTTGGGACTAGCCAATGAGCAGTTCTTC
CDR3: CASSLGLANEQFF

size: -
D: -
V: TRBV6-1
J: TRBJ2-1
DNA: TGTGCCAGCACGAGTGGGAATGAGCAGTTCTTC
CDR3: CASTSGNEQFF

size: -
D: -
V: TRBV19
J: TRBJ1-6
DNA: TGTGCGTGCATGGGGAACGAGTCACCCCTCCACTTT
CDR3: CACMGNESPLHF

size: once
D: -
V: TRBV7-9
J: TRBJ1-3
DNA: TGTGCCAGCAGCAAAGGACAGAGCTCTGGAAACACCATATATTTT
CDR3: CASSKGQSSGNTIYF

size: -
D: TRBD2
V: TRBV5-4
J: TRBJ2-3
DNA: TGTGCCAGCACCCAGAGAACTAGCGGCCTTACAGATACGCAGTATTTT
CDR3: CASTQRTSGLTDTQYF

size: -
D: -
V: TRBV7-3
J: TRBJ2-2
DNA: TGTGCCAGCAGCTTAACTCAGACAGGCGACCCCATGAACACCGGGGAGCTGTTTTTT
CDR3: CASSLTQTGDPMNTGELFF

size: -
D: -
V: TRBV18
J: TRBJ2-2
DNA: TGTGCCAGCTCCCTAATGGAGGCCCATAGTACCGGGGAGCTGTTTTTT
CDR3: CASSLMEAHSTGELFF

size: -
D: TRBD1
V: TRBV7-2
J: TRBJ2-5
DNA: TGTGCCAGCAGCTTTGATCAGGGGGCTGAGACCCAGTACTTC
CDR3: CASSFDQGAETQYF